The clone carrying this T cell receptor (beta chain) appeared a few times. Its cognate antigen is unknown. With the Oncomine TCR Beta short-read assay, DNA from cultured CD4+ T cells was sequenced. TCRdb analysed the PCR reads with MiXCR anew, one entry per CDR3 protein. The sample has about 25,000 distinct CDR3 sequences; 67% are singletons. Germline CDR1 is SEHNR and CDR2 is FQNEAQ (reference sequence). This CDR3 comprises 14 residues. The ends were cut back, 5 bases at V and 6 bases at J, with 14 bases in the middle. This sample is drawn from a study of vaccination and CD4 T cells after COVID-19. Findings and limits, study-wide: There were relatively few convalescent patients studied, and there were no early post-infection timepoints.

The sample's treatment: approximately 10-day PBMC culture with coronavirus spike peptide pools or control peptides (ViraFEST assay). The clonotype comes from a human donor who received a COVID-19 vaccine. Sequencing used CD4+ T cells from blood, cultured in vitro, obtained after SARS-CoV-2 vaccination. The chain recombines TRBV7-9 with TRBJ1-5, with D possibly being TRBD1 (5 bases). CDR3 sequence (DNA): TGTGCCAGCAGCGGGGTGAGGGGAAGTCAGCCCCAGCATTTT. Amino acids: CASSGVRGSQPQHF.